This T cell receptor (beta chain) was sequenced in a study of T-cell memory formation after mild COVID-19. Study outcomes and limitations: Contracting clones from day 15 to 85 had balanced CD4/CD8; later expanders favoured CD4+. Second-wave clones reaching peak frequency on day 37 lacked confirmed SARS-CoV-2 specificity.

As regards this clonotype: What it binds is not known.

A 5'RACE reaction primed in the constant segment made cDNA libraries of TCR alpha and TCR beta, and these carried sample barcodes and UMIs. Via MiXCR, TCRdb re-called the 5' RACE reads, giving one row per CDR3 protein. The table lists 350,000 to 450,000 distinct CDR3 sequences, more than 20% of them singletons. Germline V CDR1 and CDR2: SQVTM, ANQGSEA. The CDR3 totals 14 residues. V was clipped by 7 bases and J by 3 bases; unmatched bases: 11. The sequenced sample consisted of PBMCs or a T cell subset sorted from them (not recorded which). The source is an adult woman who had mild COVID-19 (a few samples of this study predate the infection). Cell type and time point are not known. The chain uses TRBV29-1 and TRBJ1-2, with 7 bases that match TRBD1. The CDR3 sequence: CSGGSTDRDYGYTF. CDR3 in DNA: TGCAGCGGTGGCTCCACAGACAGGGACTATGGCTACACCTTC.